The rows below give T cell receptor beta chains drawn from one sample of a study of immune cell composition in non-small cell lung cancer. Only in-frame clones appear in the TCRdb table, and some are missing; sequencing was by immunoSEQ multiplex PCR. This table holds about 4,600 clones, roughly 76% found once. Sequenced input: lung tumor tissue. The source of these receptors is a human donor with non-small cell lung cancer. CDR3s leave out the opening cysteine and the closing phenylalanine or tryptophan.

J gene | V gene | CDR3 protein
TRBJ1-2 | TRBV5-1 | ASSQTGGHGYT
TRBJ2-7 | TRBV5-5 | ASSRPGTGYYEQY
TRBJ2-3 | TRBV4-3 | ASSQYVTSKDTQY
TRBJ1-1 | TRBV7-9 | ASSLDLTGEDTEAF
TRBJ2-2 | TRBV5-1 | ASSLTVTGELF
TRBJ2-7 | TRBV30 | AWRRRQGSYEQY
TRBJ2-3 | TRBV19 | ASRSGADTQY
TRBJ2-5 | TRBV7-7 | ASSPLGEAQETQY
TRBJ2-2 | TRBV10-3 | AISRTGTSGNTGELF
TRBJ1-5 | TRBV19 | ASRLSGHGPQPQH
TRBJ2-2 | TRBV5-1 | ASSRGQASRSGELF
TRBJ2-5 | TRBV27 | ASRSAGVGETQY
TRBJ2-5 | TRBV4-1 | ASSPPGHRGETQY
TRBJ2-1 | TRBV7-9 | ASSPYNEQF
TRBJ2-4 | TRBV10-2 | ASRETVTDIQY
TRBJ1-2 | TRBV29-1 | SVGEGDRSYGYT
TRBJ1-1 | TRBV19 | ASSTPRGGNTEAF
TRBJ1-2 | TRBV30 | AWSVGQVTNYGYT
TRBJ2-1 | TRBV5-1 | ASSSPTSGSSLYYNEQF
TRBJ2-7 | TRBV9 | ASSVGGMGYEQY
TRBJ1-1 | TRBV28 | ASTPGQGGGTEAF
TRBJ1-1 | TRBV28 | ASSRDRGGDTEAF
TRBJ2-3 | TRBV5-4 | ASSFRTGTDTQY
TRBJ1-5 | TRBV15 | ATSRDLAGLNQPQH
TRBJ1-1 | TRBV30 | AWSVWTGLNTEAF
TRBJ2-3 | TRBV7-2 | ASSPGFGDTQY
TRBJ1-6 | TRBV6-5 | ASSWDRGLNDSPLH
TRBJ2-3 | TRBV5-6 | ASSGQGAGTQY